Listed below are T cell receptor beta chains from one sample, sequenced in a study of T cells in Graves' hyperthyroidism and ophthalmopathy. TCRdb passed the multiplex PCR reads through MiXCR, listing each CDR3 protein once. Here the sample spans about 640,000 distinct CDR3 sequences, 20% to 25% being singletons. Sequencing input: blood. These receptors originate from a man aged 25 to 45 with Graves' ophthalmopathy. CDR3s include the opening cysteine and the closing phenylalanine or tryptophan. Fields, in order: CDR3 protein, CDR3 DNA, J gene, V gene, D gene, clone size. D genes are given only for firm matches. Rows give clone size only sometimes, using once, few, many, or a class for an expanded clone.

CASSFYWGSGANVLTF,TGTGCCAGCAGTTTTTATTGGGGCTCTGGGGCCAACGTCCTGACTTTC,TRBJ2-6,TRBV28,.,.
CASSLGRSGYTF,TGTGCCAGCAGCTTGGGGCGGAGTGGCTACACCTTC,TRBJ1-2,TRBV7-2,.,.
CASSPSRSAVGELFF,TGTGCCAGCAGTCCCTCGCGGTCGGCGGTCGGGGAGCTGTTTTTT,TRBJ2-2,TRBV28,.,.
CASSLKGSGLAYEQYF,TGTGCCAGCAGCCTAAAGGGCTCGGGACTAGCCTACGAGCAGTACTTC,TRBJ2-7,TRBV11-2,TRBD2,many
CASSFVYGGTDTQYF,TGTGCCAGCAGCTTTGTGTATGGGGGGACAGATACGCAGTATTTT,TRBJ2-3,TRBV11-2,.,many
CASSSGQSEFAEAFF,TGCGCCAGCAGCTCGGGACAGTCCGAGTTCGCTGAAGCTTTCTTT,TRBJ1-1,TRBV5-1,TRBD1,.
CASSALTENTEAFF,TGTGCCAGCAGTGCCCTGACAGAGAACACTGAAGCTTTCTTT,TRBJ1-1,TRBV3-1,.,many
CATSRGNRGTQPQHF,TGTGCCACCAGCAGAGGTAACAGGGGGACCCAGCCCCAGCATTTT,TRBJ1-5,TRBV15,TRBD1,.
CSARDRWRARSDTQYF,TGCAGTGCTAGAGATAGGTGGAGGGCTAGGTCAGATACGCAGTATTTT,TRBJ2-3,TRBV20-1,.,.
CASSFNRYTEAFF,TGTGCCAGCAGTTTTAACAGATACACTGAAGCTTTCTTT,TRBJ1-1,TRBV12-3/TRBV12-4,.,.
CSAKRTGTDYGYTF,TGCAGTGCTAAGAGGACCGGGACAGACTATGGCTACACCTTC,TRBJ1-2,TRBV20-1,TRBD1,.
CSAGRTGVDTQYF,TGCAGTGCTGGACGGACGGGCGTGGATACGCAGTATTTT,TRBJ2-3,TRBV20-1,.,.
CSARREYNEQFF,TGCAGTGCTAGGAGGGAATACAATGAGCAGTTCTTC,TRBJ2-1,TRBV20-1,.,.
CASSYLENNQPQHF,TGTGCCAGCAGTTACTTGGAAAACAATCAGCCCCAGCATTTT,TRBJ1-5,TRBV6-2/TRBV6-3,.,few
CSARDFNRESEQYF,TGCAGTGCTAGAGATTTCAACAGGGAGAGCGAGCAGTACTTC,TRBJ2-7,TRBV20-1,.,many
CASSPGTSRNYNEQFF,TGTGCCAGCAGCCCGGGGACTAGCCGTAACTACAATGAGCAGTTCTTC,TRBJ2-1,TRBV7-2,TRBD2,many
CASSLGTGGPYEQYF,TGTGCCAGCAGCTTAGGAACAGGGGGCCCATACGAGCAGTACTTC,TRBJ2-7,TRBV11-2,TRBD1,many
CSAVDPTGRATEQFF,TGCAGTGCAGTAGACCCAACGGGCAGGGCAACTGAGCAGTTCTTC,TRBJ2-1,TRBV20-1,.,few
CASSSGSLGTGEKLFF,TGTGCCAGCAGCTCCGGGAGCCTCGGAACCGGTGAAAAACTGTTTTTT,TRBJ1-4,TRBV11-1,.,many
CASSLAVETQYF,TGTGCCAGCAGCTTAGCGGTAGAGACCCAGTACTTC,TRBJ2-5,TRBV7-6,.,few
CASSITGRGEKLFF,TGCGCCAGCAGCATCACAGGGCGCGGTGAAAAACTGTTTTTT,TRBJ1-4,TRBV5-1,.,.
CASSQSTTGELFF,TGTGCCAGCAGCCAAAGCACTACCGGGGAGCTGTTTTTT,TRBJ2-2,TRBV7-9,.,.
CASSTVSGDHEQYF,TGTGCCAGCAGCACAGTGTCCGGAGACCACGAGCAGTACTTC,TRBJ2-7,TRBV7-8,.,.
CAISEKTSYNEQFF,TGTGCCATCAGTGAAAAGACTAGCTACAATGAGCAGTTCTTC,TRBJ2-1,TRBV10-3,.,few
CASRPPTGPYEQYF,TGTGCCAGCAGACCTCCGACAGGCCCCTACGAGCAGTACTTC,TRBJ2-7,TRBV28,.,.
CASSPLATEAFF,TGTGCCAGCAGTCCCTTGGCGACTGAAGCTTTCTTT,TRBJ1-1,TRBV6-1,.,.
CSARDLGLPRGTEAFF,TGCAGTGCTAGAGATCTAGGGCTACCCCGAGGGACTGAAGCTTTCTTT,TRBJ1-1,TRBV20-1,.,many
CASSRGTTGELFF,TGTGCCAGCAGCAGGGGCACCACCGGGGAGCTGTTTTTT,TRBJ2-2,TRBV12-3/TRBV12-4,.,once
CASSAQGGSYEQYF,TGTGCCAGCAGTGCCCAGGGGGGGTCCTACGAGCAGTACTTC,TRBJ2-7,TRBV28,.,few
CASSLALSGIYNEQFF,TGTGCCAGCAGCTTAGCGCTGTCGGGGATCTACAATGAGCAGTTCTTC,TRBJ2-1,TRBV7-2,.,many
CASSDLSYEQYF,TGTGCCAGCAGTGATTTGAGCTACGAGCAGTACTTC,TRBJ2-7,TRBV6-1,.,.
CASSLRAGDTQYF,TGTGCCAGCAGCTTACGTGCTGGTGATACGCAGTATTTT,TRBJ2-3,TRBV5-8,.,.
CASRQGVGETQYF,TGTGCCAGCAGGCAGGGGGTAGGAGAGACCCAGTACTTC,TRBJ2-5,TRBV2,TRBD1,many
CASSIRLGGRTDTQYF,TGTGCCAGTAGTATCCGTCTCGGCGGGAGAACTGATACGCAGTATTTT,TRBJ2-3,TRBV19,TRBD2,few
CASSYMGWGNTEAFF,TGTGCCAGCAGCTACATGGGTTGGGGGAACACTGAAGCTTTCTTT,TRBJ1-1,TRBV11-2,.,.
CATSRDLLAREDNEQFF,TGTGCCACCAGCAGAGATCTGTTAGCTAGAGAGGACAATGAGCAGTTCTTC,TRBJ2-1,TRBV15,.,.
CASKQGTLWGNEQFF,TGTGCCAGCAAGCAGGGGACACTTTGGGGGAATGAGCAGTTCTTC,TRBJ2-1,TRBV27,.,.
CASSQDGSWVNNEQFF,TGTGCCAGCAGCCAAGATGGCTCCTGGGTCAACAATGAGCAGTTCTTC,TRBJ2-1,TRBV3-1,.,many
CASSLDQGNYGYTF,TGTGCCAGCAGCTTAGATCAGGGAAACTATGGCTACACCTTC,TRBJ1-2,TRBV7-9,.,.
CASSDSTGNGYTF,TGTGCCAGCAGTGACAGCACAGGAAATGGCTACACCTTC,TRBJ1-2,TRBV2,.,many
CASSFGGAPGNEQFF,TGTGCCAGCAGTTTTGGAGGGGCCCCCGGCAATGAGCAGTTCTTC,TRBJ2-1,TRBV12-3/TRBV12-4,.,.
CASRRVSGANVLTF,TGTGCCAGCCGCCGAGTCTCTGGGGCCAACGTCCTGACTTTC,TRBJ2-6,TRBV7-2,.,.
CASSYSEGQGSRYGYTF,TGTGCCAGCAGTTACTCGGAGGGACAGGGGTCCCGTTATGGCTACACCTTC,TRBJ1-2,TRBV6-5,TRBD1,few
CASRSDATQSAPQHF,TGTGCCAGTCGGTCGGACGCAACGCAATCAGCCCCCCAGCATTTT,TRBJ1-5,TRBV19,.,.
CASSSIQGPDTQYF,TGTGCCAGTAGTTCAATACAGGGGCCAGATACGCAGTATTTT,TRBJ2-3,TRBV19,TRBD1,.
CASSQGQGAQPQHF,TGCGCCAGCAGCCAGGGACAGGGGGCTCAGCCCCAGCATTTT,TRBJ1-5,TRBV4-1,TRBD1,few